The 27 T cell receptor beta chains in this list originate from one sample, sequenced in a study of cytomegalovirus exposure and HLA in healthy donors. In the PCR, 60 Vbeta and 13 Jbeta primers were used. The protocol was immunoSEQ multiplex PCR, while the TCRdb copy is restricted to in-frame clones and leaves out a portion. The profile shows more than 95,000 clones, over 15% of them singletons. Sequencing used PBMCs. These receptors all come from a female donor in good health and CMV-seropositive.

The V gene is TRBV11-2, the J gene TRBJ2-4; 13 bases map to TRBD2. This CDR3 is built from 16 residues. CDR1 SGHAT and CDR2 FQNNGV come from the germline V gene. The J segment lost 3 bases and the V segment lost 8 bases, leaving 7 bases of the junction unmatched. The CDR3 loop is CASQLAGGLGKNIQYF. CDR3 nucleotides: TGTGCCAGCCAACTAGCGGGGGGGCTTGGCAAAAACATTCAGTACTTC.

This clone was detected only a few times. DNA for the CDR3: TGTGCCAGCAGTTTAGTACAGGGGAGGGAGACCCAGTACTTC. Its translation is CASSLVQGRETQYF. The chain links TRBV28 to TRBJ2-5; TRBD1 might be the D (7 bases). Trimming took off 2 bases at V and 5 bases at J, with 12 bases between the two ends. This CDR3 has 14 residues. CDR1 and CDR2 (germline): MDHEN, SYDVKM.

The J gene is TRBJ1-4, the V gene TRBV5-4, with no clear D. The V and J ends lost 4 bases and 6 bases respectively, with 13 bases between them. CDR1 is SGHNT, CDR2 YYREEE, per germline (reference sequence). This CDR3 spans 14 amino acids. The CDR3 here is CASSGEGFDEKLFF. The CDR3 nucleotides read TGTGCCAGCAGCGGAGAGGGTTTCGATGAAAAACTGTTTTTT.

V usage is TRBV7-9 and J usage is TRBJ2-5; 8 nucleotides align to TRBD1. In germline, CDR1 is SEHNR, CDR2 FQNEAQ (reference sequence). The CDR3 is 15 amino acids. Trimming took 5 bases from V and 4 from J; bases not matched to a gene: 9. CDR3 nucleotide sequence: TGTGCCAGCAGCCGCCGGTCGACAGGGGTAGAGACCCAGTACTTC. It specifies CASSRRSTGVETQYF.

The V call is TRBV28, the J call TRBJ2-3; D may be TRBD2 (5 bases). V lost 3 bases, J lost 0 bases, and 10 bases lay in between. The germline V gene has CDR1 MDHEN and CDR2 SYDVKM. The CDR3 has 15 residues. The CDR3 bases are TGTGCCAGCAGTTTTGAGCGGATCAGCACAGATACGCAGTATTTT. Amino acids: CASSFERISTDTQYF.

This clone was seen a few times. V and J are TRBV15 and TRBJ2-7; the D gene is possibly TRBD2 (5 bases). This CDR3 is built from 13 residues. The ends were cut back, 5 bases at V and 6 bases at J, with 14 bases in the middle. In germline, CDR1 is LNHNV, CDR2 YYDKDF (reference sequence). The CDR3 sequence: CATSGTWRSEQYF. CDR3 sequence (DNA): TGTGCCACCAGCGGCACATGGAGGTCCGAGCAGTACTTC.

The CDR3 protein is CASSHMAGFTNTGELFF. CDR3 nucleotides: TGCGCCAGCAGCCATATGGCAGGCTTCACGAACACCGGGGAGCTGTTTTTT. The J gene is TRBJ2-2, the V gene TRBV4-1; D not resolved. CDR1 is MGHRA, CDR2 YSYEKL, per germline. The CDR3 sequence is 17 residues long. V shed 3 bases and J shed 0 bases, with 14 bases lying between them.

The rearrangement joins TRBV4-3 to TRBJ2-7; 12 bases line up with TRBD2. The germline gives CDR1 LGHNA, CDR2 YSLEER. After removal of 1 base from V and 5 bases from J, the junction contained 0 bases not matched to a gene. This CDR3 spans 14 amino acids. CDR3 DNA sequence: TGCGCCAGCAGCCAAGGGACTAGCGGGGACGAGCAGTACTTC. Translating it yields CASSQGTSGDEQYF.

Comment on this clone: The junction shows a germline mismatch at one end, possibly a read error. The rearrangement links TRBV29-1 to TRBJ2-7, with D possibly TRBD1 on 6 matching bases. The CDR3 extends over 11 amino acids. Germline V gives CDR1 SQVTM, CDR2 ANQGSEA. DNA of the CDR3: TGCAGCGCTGAACAGGGTCTCGAGCAGTACTTC. Translating it yields CSAEQGLEQYF.

This clone was counted between two and nine times. This chain links TRBV29-1 with TRBJ2-7; TRBD1 matches at 10 bases. There are 14 residues in the CDR3. Germline assignment: CDR1 SQVTM and CDR2 ANQGSEA. The ends lost 6 bases at V and 2 bases at J; junction bases unmatched: 7. CDR3 sequence (DNA): TGCAGCGTGCGACAGGGGGCAGGGGCCTACGAGCAGTACTTC. This sequence encodes CSVRQGAGAYEQYF.

The chain uses TRBV4-3 and TRBJ2-2, with a possible D match to TRBD2 (6 bases). Between the trimmed V and J ends, which lost 4 bases and 7 bases, there was a span of 16 bases. Per germline, CDR1 LGHNA and CDR2 YSLEER. The CDR3 covers 15 residues. The CDR3 region is CASSREGGQGGELFF. CDR3 nucleotides: TGCGCCAGCAGCCGAGAGGGAGGTCAGGGCGGGGAGCTGTTTTTT.

The V and J genes are TRBV4-2 and TRBJ2-7; tentative D call: TRBD1 (6 bases). Trimming cost V 3 bases and J 6 bases, with 6 bases left between them. CDR3 length: 11 residues. The V gene's germline CDR1 is LGHNA and CDR2 YNFKEQ. The CDR3 bases are TGTGCCAGCAGCCACAGGGGCGAGCAGTACTTC. Its translation: CASSHRGEQYF.

The J gene is TRBJ2-7, the V gene TRBV5-8; 7 nucleotides line up with TRBD1. CDR1 and CDR2 (germline): SGHTS, YDEGEE. The CDR3 runs to 13 residues. V trimming: 5 bases; J trimming: 4 bases; junction bases outside the gene matches: 6. The CDR3 reads CASSTQGSYEQYF. CDR3 in DNA: TGTGCCAGCAGTACACAGGGGTCGTACGAGCAGTACTTC.

This sequence joins TRBV19 and TRBJ1-1, with D unclear. The germline V gene has CDR1 LNHDA and CDR2 SQIVND (reference sequence). The CDR3 has 15 residues. V was cut by 5 bases and J by 3 bases, with 16 bases left in between. The CDR3 loop is CASSRLEQTYTEAFF. DNA of the CDR3: TGTGCCAGTAGTCGTTTGGAACAGACCTACACTGAAGCTTTCTTT.

The chain combines TRBV4-3 with TRBJ2-7, with D possibly matching TRBD1 (5 bases). CDR1 and CDR2 (germline): LGHNA, YSLEER. This CDR3 has 15 residues. V lost 1 base to trimming and J lost 4 bases, with 14 bases between them. The DNA of the CDR3 is TGCGCCAGCAGCCAAGTTGTGGGGCAAGGGTACGAGCAGTACTTC. Amino acid sequence: CASSQVVGQGYEQYF.

Only a few counts were recorded for this clone. The chain has TRBV4-2 and TRBJ2-2; 15 bases are shared with TRBD2. Per germline, CDR1 LGHNA and CDR2 YNFKEQ. Trimming at V came to 4 bases and at J to 3 bases, leaving 3 bases not matched to a gene. The CDR3 runs 17 residues. The CDR3 reads CASSPGTSGRYTGELFF. The CDR3 region has the DNA TGTGCCAGCAGCCCCGGGACTAGCGGGAGGTACACCGGGGAGCTGTTTTTT.

V is TRBV6-1 and J is TRBJ2-5, with TRBD2 matching over 13 bases. The J call may be incorrect, as the DNA end agrees better with TRBJ2-7. This CDR3 has 15 amino acids. The germline CDR1 and CDR2 sequences are MNHNS and SASEGT. CDR3 in amino acids: CASSVGLAGAYEQYF. The CDR3 DNA is TGTGCCAGCAGTGTCGGACTAGCGGGAGCCTACGAGCAGTACTTC.

The chain couples TRBV29-1 to TRBJ2-1; TRBD1 is a possible D gene (5 bases). This CDR3 spans 14 amino acids. CDR1 SQVTM and CDR2 ANQGSEA come from the germline V gene. The germline V and J ends were trimmed by 2 bases and 9 bases, with 17 bases remaining between them. The CDR3 DNA reads as TGCAGCGTTGAAAAGAGTCAGGGTACGGGTGAGCAGTTCTTC. It yields the protein CSVEKSQGTGEQFF.

The rearrangement joins TRBV7-9 to TRBJ2-1, with TRBD1 matching 7 bases. The CDR3 runs 13 residues. Per the germline V gene, CDR1 is SEHNR and CDR2 is FQNEAQ (reference sequence). V was pared by 5 bases and J by 4 bases, with 2 bases of the junction left unmatched. CDR3 in DNA: TGTGCCAGCAGCCAGGGACAGTACAATGAGCAGTTCTTC. It specifies CASSQGQYNEQFF.

This clone showed up just a few times. The chain carries TRBV4-3 and TRBJ1-2; perhaps TRBD1 as D (5 bases). The CDR3 runs 22 residues. CDR1 is LGHNA and CDR2 is YSLEER in the germline V gene. The V gene lost 0 bases and the J gene lost 8 bases, with 37 bases spanning the gap. The CDR3, as DNA: TGCGCCAGCAGCCAAGACCGTCATCTGCTGAATAAACGAAGGGAGGGGCTAAGGGGCTACACCTTC. It encodes CASSQDRHLLNKRREGLRGYTF.

The sample holds a few counts of this clone. The chain joins TRBV29-1 to TRBJ2-3, with 12 bases matching TRBD2. Germline V gene sequence: CDR1 SQVTM, CDR2 ANQGSEA. The ends lost 7 bases at V and 3 bases at J; junction bases unmatched: 2. The CDR3 has 13 residues. The CDR3 DNA is TGCAGCGGCCTAGCGGGGGGGACAGATACGCAGTATTTT. Encoded protein: CSGLAGGTDTQYF.

This clone was detected a few times. The V gene is TRBV7-2, the J gene TRBJ2-7, with D hard to call. Trimming cost V 1 base and J 5 bases, with 12 bases left between them. The CDR3 loop spans 14 amino acids. CDR1 is SGHTA and CDR2 is FQGNSA in the germline V gene. CDR3 protein: CASSLGILADEQYF. In nucleotides, the CDR3 is TGTGCCAGCAGCTTAGGTATACTCGCCGACGAGCAGTACTTC.

This clone was counted only a few times. The genes are TRBV13 and TRBJ1-3, with 7 bases matching TRBD1. The CDR3 totals 17 residues. The germline gives CDR1 PRHDT, CDR2 FYEKMQ (reference sequence). Losses at the gene ends were 0 bases for V and 5 bases for J; bases not matched to a gene: 10. The CDR3 protein is CASSLGFRDSPRNTIYF. In DNA form, the CDR3 reads TGTGCCAGCAGCTTAGGATTTAGGGACAGTCCCCGAAACACCATATATTTT.

This clone showed up just a few times. The chain carries TRBV30 and TRBJ2-3; D gene uncertain. The germline V gene has CDR1 GTSNPN and CDR2 SVGIG (reference sequence). The V end lost 4 bases, the J end lost 2 bases, and 10 bases lay between the germline ends. CDR3 length: 13 amino acids. The CDR3 is CAWTGYPTDTQYF. As DNA, the CDR3 is TGTGCCTGGACAGGTTATCCCACAGATACGCAGTATTTT.

The rearrangement uses TRBV19 and TRBJ2-3; 7 nucleotides agree with TRBD1. Germline V gene data show CDR1 as LNHDA and CDR2 as SQIVND (reference sequence). The CDR3 is 15 amino acids. The V segment lost 4 bases and the J segment 1 base; nucleotides outside the gene matches: 5. The CDR3 sequence is CASSTRDSRTDTQYF. The CDR3 DNA sequence: TGTGCCAGTAGTACCAGGGACAGCCGCACAGATACGCAGTATTTT.

In this sample, this clone turned up a few times. This chain joins TRBV6-5 and TRBJ1-2; no firm D call. The germline V gene has CDR1 MNHEY and CDR2 SVGAGI. V gave up 6 bases and J gave up 4 bases, with 9 bases separating them. CDR3 size: 12 residues. CDR3 sequence (DNA): TGTGCCAGCAGGGGCCTTAGCTATGGCTACACCTTC. It is translated as CASRGLSYGYTF.

A few counts support this clone. The chain joins TRBV5-4 to TRBJ1-1; D is uncertain. This CDR3 region has 15 residues. The germline CDR1 and CDR2 sequences are SGHNT and YYREEE (reference sequence). Trimming pared 2 bases from V and 1 base from J, leaving 12 bases between. In nucleotides, the CDR3 is TGTGCCAGCAGCTTTGGGCAGGCCCAGAACACTGAAGCTTTCTTT. It yields the protein CASSFGQAQNTEAFF.